One sample yielded the 32 T cell receptor beta chains listed below, sequenced in a study of blood T cell repertoires in COVID-19. TCRdb's copy holds only in-frame clones and misses some; the assay was immunoSEQ multiplex PCR. The top ten hold approximately 1.5% of the sample, which has 150,000 or so clones, 70% to 90% seen once. The sequencing sample was made of peripheral blood. All receptors derive from an older woman with acute or convalescent COVID-19.

The chain has TRBV28 and TRBJ1-4; D is undetermined. Germline values: CDR1 MDHEN, CDR2 SYDVKM. The length of the CDR3 is 13 residues. V was shortened by 8 bases and J by 8 bases, with 15 bases between the two germline ends. The CDR3 nucleotides are TGTGCCAGCTTCGGCGCGGGGAGGGAAAAACTGTTTTTT. This sequence encodes CASFGAGREKLFF.

The chain joins TRBV19 to TRBJ1-6; D gene unclear. There are 12 residues in the CDR3. Trimming shortened V by 5 bases and J by 10 bases, and 9 bases separated the two germline ends. Germline V lookup: CDR1 LNHDA, CDR2 SQIVND (reference sequence). The CDR3 DNA follows: TGTGCCAGTAGTTGGGCGGGATCACCCCTCCACTTT. Its translation: CASSWAGSPLHF.

The V gene is TRBV27, the J gene TRBJ1-3, with 9 nucleotides matching TRBD1. The ends lost 1 base at V and 2 bases at J; junction bases unmatched: 12. The length of the CDR3 is 19 residues. The germline CDR1 and CDR2 sequences are MNHEY and SMNVEV (reference sequence). CDR3 in DNA: TGTGCCAGCAGTTTATTTGGGCCTCCCGGGACAGGGACTGGAAACACCATATATTTT. This translates into CASSLFGPPGTGTGNTIYF.

V gene TRBV12-3 or TRBV12-4 combines with J gene TRBJ1-1; D not certain. This CDR3 spans 13 amino acids. Trimming left V 0 bases short and J 3 bases short, with 5 bases between. The CDR3 region has the DNA TGTGCCAGCAGTTTAGCCCTACACACTGAAGCTTTCTTT. Its protein is CASSLALHTEAFF.

The rearrangement uses TRBV24-1 and TRBJ1-1; D is ambiguous. V shed 9 bases and J shed 8 bases, with 12 bases lying between them. This CDR3 spans 11 amino acids. The germline CDR1 and CDR2 sequences are KGHDR and SFDVKD. CDR3 bases: TGTGCCACCGTCCATGCAGGAGAAGCTTTCTTT. Amino acids: CATVHAGEAFF.

V usage is TRBV4-2 and J usage is TRBJ1-1; D is perhaps TRBD1 (6 bases). CDR3 length: 14 amino acids. CDR1 and CDR2 from the germline V gene are LGHNA and YNFKEQ. The germline V and J ends were trimmed by 4 bases and 3 bases, with 12 bases remaining between them. This CDR3 reads CASSRGAGDTEAFF. In DNA form, the CDR3 reads TGTGCCAGCAGCCGAGGCGCAGGGGACACTGAAGCTTTCTTT.

The J gene is TRBJ1-1, the V gene TRBV18; 7 bases agree with TRBD1. From germline, CDR1 is KGHSH and CDR2 LQKENI. V lost 2 bases to trimming and J lost 9 bases; unmatched junction nucleotides: 6. This CDR3 contains 13 residues. CDR3 residues: CASSPGAGGQAFF. In DNA form, the CDR3 reads TGTGCCAGCTCACCAGGGGCAGGGGGACAAGCTTTCTTT.

This chain uses TRBV5-8 with TRBJ2-1; 7 nucleotides align to TRBD2. CDR3 length: 15 residues. V lost 3 bases, J lost 6 bases, and 9 bases stayed unmatched. In germline, CDR1 is SGHTS, CDR2 YDEGEE. DNA of the CDR3: TGTGCCAGCAGCTACTCGCGGGGGACGGGCAATGAGCAGTTCTTC. It specifies CASSYSRGTGNEQFF.

This clone occurred once. The CDR3 is CASSIIIGTGRYEQYF. Written as DNA, the CDR3 is TGTGCCAGTAGTATAATTATCGGGACAGGGAGGTACGAGCAGTACTTC. The gene calls are TRBV19 and TRBJ2-7; 9 nucleotides agree with TRBD1. CDR3 size: 16 residues. Trimming cost V 2 bases and J 4 bases; bases outside gene matches: 9. Per the germline V gene, CDR1 is LNHDA and CDR2 is SQIVND (reference sequence).

The chain joins TRBV28 to TRBJ1-1; perhaps TRBD1 as D (5 bases). The CDR3 is made up of 14 amino acids. Germline V lookup: CDR1 MDHEN, CDR2 SYDVKM. Trimming took 6 bases from V and 3 from J, leaving 14 bases between them. The CDR3 DNA reads TGTGCCAGCAGCCCGACCAGGGCGGACACTGAAGCTTTCTTT. As protein: CASSPTRADTEAFF.

The chain is built from TRBV7-2 and TRBJ1-5; possibly TRBD1 for D (6 bases). Germline-derived CDR1 and CDR2 are SGHTA and FQGNSA. The CDR3 runs 15 residues. Deletions cut 1 base from V and 5 bases from J, with 12 bases between. CDR3 sequence (DNA): TGTGCCAGCAGCTTAGAGAACAGGGTCGATCAGCCCCAGCATTTT. It specifies CASSLENRVDQPQHF.

J is TRBJ1-4 and V is TRBV5-1; maybe TRBD1 (6 bases). Trimming stripped 0 bases from V and 7 bases from J, with 13 bases between. The CDR3 length is 15 residues. Germline assignment: CDR1 SGHRS and CDR2 YFSETQ. The DNA of the CDR3 is TGCGCCAGCAGCTTGGACAGGGAAGGAGGTGAAAAACTGTTTTTT. It translates to CASSLDREGGEKLFF.

The rearrangement joins TRBV12-5 to TRBJ1-1; D unresolved. Trimming pared 3 bases from V and 3 bases from J, leaving 8 bases between. The length of the CDR3 is 13 residues. The germline V gene encodes CDR1 LGHNT and CDR2 FRNRAP. The CDR3 nucleotides are TGTGCTAGTGGTTTCCGGGGTGACACTGAAGCTTTCTTT. It codes for CASGFRGDTEAFF. The full variable domain, rest sourced from reference TRBV12-5 and TRBJ1-1, is DARVTQTPRHKVTEMGQEVTMRCQPILGHNTVFWYRQTMMQGLELLAYFRNRAPLDDSGMPKDRFSAEMPDATLATLKIQPSEPRDSAVYFCASGFRGDTEAFFGQGTRLTVV.

This chain uses TRBV6-5 with TRBJ1-4; D is possibly TRBD1 (6 bases). The CDR3 extends over 15 amino acids. The V gene's germline CDR1 is MNHEY and CDR2 SVGAGI. Trimming left V 0 bases short and J 8 bases short, with 13 bases between. The CDR3 sequence is CASSYSGRGREKLFF. CDR3 DNA sequence: TGTGCCAGCAGTTACTCGGGCAGGGGTAGGGAAAAACTGTTTTTT.

The V and J genes are TRBV20-1 and TRBJ2-7, with TRBD2 identical over 9 bases. Germline V lookup: CDR1 DFQATT, CDR2 SNEGSKA (reference sequence). Trimming took 3 bases from V and 2 from J; bases not matched to a gene: 8. The CDR3 is 15 residues long. The CDR3 sequence is CSASSGLASTYEQYF. DNA of the CDR3: TGCAGTGCTAGTTCAGGACTAGCGTCGACCTACGAGCAGTACTTC.

J is TRBJ2-6 and V is TRBV27; 7 bases line up with TRBD1. With V trimmed by 8 bases and J by 0 bases, 10 bases remained unmatched. Germline V gives CDR1 MNHEY, CDR2 SMNVEV (reference sequence). This CDR3 comprises 17 residues. CDR3 DNA: TGTGCCAGCGCTGATCAGGGGGTTCCCTCTGGGGCCAACGTCCTGACTTTC. This codes for CASADQGVPSGANVLTF.

V is TRBV28 and J is TRBJ1-2, with 7 bases identical to TRBD1. The V gene end was trimmed by 6 bases and the J gene end by 2 bases; junction bases not matched to a gene: 3. From germline, CDR1 is MDHEN and CDR2 SYDVKM. CDR3 size: 13 residues. The CDR3 protein is CASRLDRNYGYTF. The CDR3 DNA reads TGTGCCAGCAGATTGGACAGGAACTATGGCTACACCTTC.

The chain couples TRBV5-4 to TRBJ2-5, with 8 nucleotides matching TRBD2. V gave up 6 bases and J gave up 4 bases; unmatched junction bases: 11. Germline V CDR1 and CDR2: SGHNT, YYREEE (reference sequence). This CDR3 spans 15 amino acids. The CDR3 spells CASNPGTAGGETQYF. CDR3 bases: TGTGCCAGCAACCCAGGGACGGCGGGGGGAGAGACCCAGTACTTC.

The chain's CDR3 is CASSQDLLGGGADTQYF. The CDR3 DNA follows: TGCGCCAGCAGCCAAGATCTACTAGGCGGGGGTGCAGATACGCAGTATTTT. This chain links TRBV4-3 with TRBJ2-3; 7 bases map to TRBD2. Germline lookup yields CDR1 LGHNA and CDR2 YSLEER. V lost 0 bases and J lost 4; bases outside the gene matches: 10. CDR3 length equals 17 residues.

This chain connects TRBV20-1 to TRBJ1-1, with D hard to call. The CDR3 extends over 11 amino acids. V was clipped by 5 bases and J by 1 base, with 5 bases between them. Germline V CDR1 and CDR2: DFQATT, SNEGSKA (reference sequence). CDR3 residues: CSAGRNTEAFF. CDR3 bases: TGCAGTGCTGGGCGGAACACTGAAGCTTTCTTT.

Only a few counts were recorded for this clone. The chain carries TRBV28 and TRBJ1-1; D ambiguous. V was cut by 3 bases and J by 4 bases, with 9 bases left in between. The CDR3 is 13 residues long. Germline CDR1 and CDR2: MDHEN and SYDVKM. CDR3 protein: CASSLELGTEAFF. In nucleotides, the CDR3 is TGTGCCAGCAGTTTGGAGTTAGGCACTGAAGCTTTCTTT.

V usage is TRBV9 and J usage is TRBJ2-1; 9 bases are shared with TRBD2. Germline V gene data show CDR1 as SGDLS and CDR2 as YYNGEE. This CDR3 region has 14 residues. Trimming cost V 1 base and J 8 bases; bases outside gene matches: 4. The CDR3 here is CASSVLGGGDEQFF. The CDR3 DNA reads as TGTGCCAGCAGCGTATTAGGCGGGGGGGATGAGCAGTTCTTC.

V usage is TRBV10-3 and J usage is TRBJ1-6; no definite D call. The V gene lost 1 base and the J gene lost 0 bases, with 7 bases spanning the gap. The CDR3 is made up of 16 amino acids. The germline CDR1 and CDR2 sequences are ENHRY and SYGVKD. The CDR3 DNA reads TGTGCCATCAGTGAGTATGCGAGCTCCTATAATTCACCCCTCCACTTT. This codes for CAISEYASSYNSPLHF.

The rearrangement joins TRBV6-1 to TRBJ2-7; the D gene is possibly TRBD1 (5 bases). V was trimmed by 2 bases and J by 2 bases, leaving 13 bases between them. Germline lookup yields CDR1 MNHNS and CDR2 SASEGT. The CDR3 is 15 residues long. The CDR3 bases are TGTGCCAGCAGTGAATTTCCCCGACAGACCTACGAGCAGTACTTC. This codes for CASSEFPRQTYEQYF.

The chain combines TRBV30 with TRBJ2-7, with 9 bases identical to TRBD1. Germline CDR1 is GTSNPN and CDR2 is SVGIG (reference sequence). The CDR3 has 14 residues. V was pared by 4 bases and J by 7 bases, with 11 bases of the junction left unmatched. CDR3 in DNA: TGTGCCTGGACCCCTGGGGACAGGGATGTAGAGCAGTACTTC. It encodes CAWTPGDRDVEQYF. The full variable domain, with the rest looked up from reference TRBV30 and TRBJ2-7, is SQTIHQWPATLVQPVGSPLSLECTVEGTSNPNLYWYRQAAGRGLQLLFYSVGIGQISSEVPQNLSASRPQDRQFILSSKKLLLSDSGFYLCAWTPGDRDVEQYFGPGTRLTVT.

This chain links TRBV6-5 with TRBJ1-1; weak D call: TRBD1 (6 bases). Trimming shortened V by 7 bases and J by 0 bases, and 12 bases separated the two germline ends. From germline, CDR1 is MNHEY and CDR2 SVGAGI. This CDR3 region has 14 residues. The chain's CDR3 is CASTLDRLNTEAFF. CDR3 sequence (DNA): TGTGCCAGCACCTTGGACAGACTGAACACTGAAGCTTTCTTT.

The genes are TRBV19 and TRBJ1-2; TRBD1 matches 8 bases. In germline, CDR1 is LNHDA, CDR2 SQIVND (reference sequence). The CDR3 has 16 amino acids. Germline trimming cut 5 bases from V and 3 bases from J; bases unmatched to any gene: 11. The CDR3 DNA reads as TGTGCCAGTAGTTGGGACAGGCTCCCAGAGGACTATGGCTACACCTTC. The encoded protein is CASSWDRLPEDYGYTF.

The gene calls are TRBV6-5 and TRBJ1-2; 8 bases map to TRBD1. The CDR3 contains 15 residues. V trimming: 7 bases; J trimming: 4 bases; junction bases outside the gene matches: 11. Germline loops: CDR1 MNHEY, CDR2 SVGAGI. CDR3 coding DNA: TGTGCCAGCACTCGGACAGGGCCGGGTGGCTATGGCTACACCTTC. Residues: CASTRTGPGGYGYTF.

The genes are TRBV5-1 and TRBJ2-3; TRBD2 matches 15 bases. The ends lost 4 bases at V and 9 bases at J; junction bases unmatched: 12. The CDR3 loop spans 17 amino acids. CDR1 and CDR2 (germline): SGHRS, YFSETQ. The CDR3 loop reads CASSPGLAGGQVETQYF. DNA of the CDR3: TGCGCCAGCAGCCCGGGACTAGCGGGGGGACAGGTAGAGACGCAGTATTTT.

This chain connects TRBV7-2 to TRBJ1-6, with D hard to call. V lost 1 base, J lost 0 bases, and 7 bases lay in between. CDR1 and CDR2 (germline): SGHTA, FQGNSA. The CDR3 sequence is 16 residues long. The CDR3, as DNA: TGTGCCAGCAGCTTAGGTTGGAGCTCCTATAATTCACCCCTCCACTTT. Translating it yields CASSLGWSSYNSPLHF. Full variable domain (missing parts from reference TRBV7-2 and TRBJ1-6): GAGVSQSPSNKVTEKGKDVELRCDPISGHTALYWYRQSLGQGLEFLIYFQGNSAPDKSGLPSDRFSAERTGGSVSTLTIQRTQQEDSAVYLCASSLGWSSYNSPLHFGNGTRLTVT.

This chain links TRBV19 with TRBJ2-1; D possibly corresponds to TRBD1 (7 bases). The CDR3 length is 15 residues. CDR1 is LNHDA and CDR2 is SQIVND in the germline V gene (reference sequence). V was trimmed by 7 bases and J by 3 bases, leaving 16 bases between them. CDR3 sequence: CASTPGGTVYNEQFF. DNA for the CDR3: TGTGCCAGTACCCCTGGAGGGACAGTCTACAATGAGCAGTTCTTC.

The chain joins TRBV19 to TRBJ1-5, with a weak D call TRBD1 (6 bases). The CDR3 is made up of 15 amino acids. Trimming cost V 10 bases and J 0 bases, with 16 bases left between them. Germline V gene sequence: CDR1 LNHDA, CDR2 SQIVND (reference sequence). The CDR3 nucleotides read TGTGCCACCATACGGGACACAGGTAGCAATCAGCCCCAGCATTTT. Encoded protein: CATIRDTGSNQPQHF.